A single sample gave rise to the 2 T cell receptor beta chains below, sequenced in a study of response to subunit inactivated influenza vaccine. In TCRdb, the RT-PCR reads were re-called with MiXCR into one record per CDR3 protein. The sample contains roughly 700,000 distinct CDR3 sequences, about 15% of which appear only once. Sequenced here: PBMCs from blood, sampled approximately 15 days before vaccination. These receptors all stem from a man aged 45-65 years who received an inactivated influenza vaccine.

The chain combines TRBV6-2 or TRBV6-3 with TRBJ1-1, with D maybe TRBD1 (6 bases). Trimming cost V 8 bases and J 2 bases, with 15 bases left between them. CDR1 is MNHEY and CDR2 is SVGEGT in the germline V gene. The CDR3 length is 14 residues. The CDR3 protein is CASPTRGQNTEAFF. CDR3 bases: TGTGCCAGCCCGACTAGGGGACAAAACACTGAAGCTTTCTTT.

The chain has TRBV9 and TRBJ2-2, with D possibly TRBD1 on 6 matching bases. V lost 3 bases and J lost 4, with 16 bases in between. This CDR3 region has 16 residues. Germline V gene lookup returns CDR1 SGDLS and CDR2 YYNGEE. The CDR3, as DNA: TGTGCCAGCAGCGCGTCAGTCAGGGGTGGCACCGGGGAGCTGTTTTTT. Protein product: CASSASVRGGTGELFF.